One and the same sample provided the 6 T cell receptor beta chains below, sequenced in a study of prognosis after radiotherapy for stage I lung cancer. Genomic DNA was subjected to two-round multiplex PCR for amplification of TCR beta CDR3. Individual primers that were specific to each TRBV and TRBJ gene served in first-round PCR. TCRdb reprocessed the multiplex PCR reads via MiXCR and lists one record per CDR3 protein. Among around 60,000 distinct CDR3 sequences listed, approximately 26% were seen once. The sequenced sample was PBMCs, obtained before or after stereotactic body radiation therapy (not recorded which). These receptors were obtained from a donor aged 50 or older with non-small cell lung cancer.

This clonotype was seen repeatedly, ten times or more. The chain employs TRBV18 and TRBJ1-6, with D possibly TRBD1 on 6 matching bases. CDR1 and CDR2 (germline): KGHSH, LQKENI. The V end was cut by 6 bases, the J end by 9 bases, with 15 bases between. The CDR3 has 14 amino acids. In DNA form, the CDR3 reads TGTGCCAGCTCCCTCTCCCGAGGGGGTTCACCCCTCCACTTT. It specifies CASSLSRGGSPLHF.

Ten or more counts support this clonotype. This chain's CDR3 is CASSQVQGGASGELFF. CDR3 sequence (DNA): TGCGCCAGCAGCCAAGTTCAAGGGGGCGCGTCCGGGGAGCTGTTTTTT. This chain joins TRBV4-1 and TRBJ2-2, with 7 bases aligning to TRBD1. The CDR3 totals 16 residues. V shed 1 base, J shed 6 bases, and the junction held 8 bases outside the gene matches. Germline CDR1 is MGHRA and CDR2 is YSYEKL.

This clonotype was counted many times. The genes are TRBV5-1 and TRBJ2-7; the D is unclear. The V and J ends lost 0 bases and 6 bases respectively, with 7 bases between them. Germline values: CDR1 SGHRS, CDR2 YFSETQ. The CDR3 covers 12 residues. CDR3 region: CASSLGALEQYF. The CDR3 DNA reads TGCGCCAGCAGCTTGGGCGCCCTCGAGCAGTACTTC.

This clonotype was counted a few times. The chain recombines TRBV6-1 with TRBJ2-5; 16 bases align to TRBD2. This CDR3 has 18 residues. V trimming: 2 bases; J trimming: 5 bases; junction bases outside the gene matches: 8. The germline gives CDR1 MNHNS, CDR2 SASEGT. The CDR3 DNA is TGTGCCAGCAGTGAACGGGGGGGACTAGCGGGGGGGCGGGAGACCCAGTACTTC. It is translated as CASSERGGLAGGRETQYF.

The sample holds many counts of this clonotype. This rearrangement joins TRBV6-2 or TRBV6-3 to TRBJ2-3; 12 bases agree with TRBD2. The CDR3 runs to 15 residues. The germline V gene has CDR1 MNHEY and CDR2 SVGEGT. V was clipped by 5 bases and J by 6 bases; unmatched bases: 6. The CDR3 here is CASSRPLAGGDTQYF. The CDR3 DNA sequence: TGTGCCAGCAGTAGACCCCTAGCGGGGGGGGATACGCAGTATTTT.

This clonotype was detected many times. The rearrangement links TRBV5-1 to TRBJ2-5; possibly TRBD2 for D (7 bases). The CDR3 extends over 15 amino acids. V was trimmed by 1 base and J by 3 bases, leaving 13 bases between them. Per germline, CDR1 SGHRS and CDR2 YFSETQ. The CDR3 here is CASSLNAGAEETQYF. The CDR3, as DNA: TGCGCCAGCAGCTTGAATGCGGGGGCAGAAGAGACCCAGTACTTC. The whole variable domain, remainder taken from reference TRBV5-1 and TRBJ2-5, is KAGVTQTPRYLIKTRGQQVTLSCSPISGHRSVSWYQQTPGQGLQFLFEYFSETQRNKGNFPGRFSGRQFSNSRSEMNVSTLELGDSALYLCASSLNAGAEETQYFGPGTRLLVL.